This TCR beta chain originates from a study of cytomegalovirus exposure and HLA in healthy donors. Study results and limitations: Most likely, a cluster of highly shared sequence variants arose as a sequencing artifact. Reportedly, fewer N-insertions than the approximately 680-donor mean appeared in an Asian-associated ancestry cluster in a later analysis.

The CDR3 totals 15 residues. Germline assignment: CDR1 LGHNA and CDR2 YNFKEQ. Trimming left V 2 bases short and J 4 bases short, with 11 bases between. As concerns this clone: Its antigen remains unidentified.

The primer mix had 60 Vbeta and 13 Jbeta primers. The assay was immunoSEQ multiplex PCR, and TCRdb's table has in-frame clones only and misses some. The sample includes about 160,000 clones, 79% of them seen just once. Sequenced: PBMCs. This receptor was identified in a man in his forties in good health and CMV-seronegative. The V and J genes are TRBV4-2 and TRBJ2-2; maybe TRBD1 (6 bases). The CDR3 nucleotides are TGTGCCAGCAGCCAACCGATGGGGGCCACCGGGGAGCTGTTTTTT. Translating it yields CASSQPMGATGELFF.